The 27 T cell receptor beta chains given below trace back to one sample, sequenced in a study of post-analysis software for immune sequencing data. The study, taken as a whole, reports: Among five TRBV segments more frequent in patients than controls were TRBV5-6, TRBV5-1 and TRBV20-1.

These TCRs are of unknown antigen specificity. Libraries were made from TCR beta cDNA, and they carried unique molecular identifiers. Using its own MiXCR run on the PCR reads, TCRdb lists one record per CDR3 protein. This sample carries under 900,000 distinct CDR3 sequences, about 53% of them seen once, and the ten largest clones take approximately 4.4%. Sequencing was done on a sample of blood. These receptors all come from a girl aged 5-17 years with multiple sclerosis.

This chain joins TRBV10-3 and TRBJ2-7, with 11 positions matching TRBD2. This CDR3 comprises 15 residues. Trimming took 6 bases from V and 0 from J; bases not matched to a gene: 4. Germline CDR1 reads ENHRY; CDR2 reads SYGVKD. The CDR3 coding sequence is TGTGCCATCAGGACCGGGACTAGCGGCTCCTACGAGCAGTACTTC. Translating it yields CAIRTGTSGSYEQYF.

The chain is built from TRBV7-2 and TRBJ2-5, with 12 nucleotides matching TRBD1. CDR3 length equals 16 residues. The germline CDR1 and CDR2 sequences are SGHTA and FQGNSA. The trim removed 2 bases at V and 4 bases at J, leaving 5 bases unmatched. CDR3 bases: TGTGCCAGCAGCTTAACGGGACAGGGGGCTGTAGAGACCCAGTACTTC. Its protein product is CASSLTGQGAVETQYF. Full variable domain (remainder filled in from reference TRBV7-2 and TRBJ2-5): GAGVSQSPSNKVTEKGKDVELRCDPISGHTALYWYRQSLGQGLEFLIYFQGNSAPDKSGLPSDRFSAERTGGSVSTLTIQRTQQEDSAVYLCASSLTGQGAVETQYFGPGTRLLVL.

The rearrangement links TRBV12-3 or TRBV12-4 to TRBJ2-7, with D unclear. V lost 6 bases and J 5 bases, leaving 17 bases between the germline ends. CDR3 length equals 14 residues. CDR3 coding DNA: TGTGCCAGCAGCCCTGGGTCCCATGGGGACGAGCAGTACTTC. Its protein is CASSPGSHGDEQYF.

The table lists this clonotype with a few counts. The chain links TRBV5-1 to TRBJ2-5; 7 bases match TRBD1. V shed 4 bases and J 1 base; nucleotides not matched to a gene: 4. Per germline, CDR1 SGHRS and CDR2 YFSETQ. The CDR3 runs 14 residues. The CDR3 bases are TGCGCCAGCAGCCACGGGACAGTCCAAGAGACCCAGTACTTC. It specifies CASSHGTVQETQYF.

This rearrangement joins TRBV11-2 to TRBJ2-5, with 9 nucleotides matching TRBD1. The assigned J gene may be wrong: the sequence end matches TRBJ2-7 better. Germline assignment: CDR1 SGHAT and CDR2 FQNNGV. This CDR3 comprises 16 residues. The CDR3 loop is CASSARFDRGNYEQYF. The DNA of the CDR3 is TGTGCCAGCAGCGCGCGCTTTGACAGGGGGAACTACGAGCAGTACTTC.

This clonotype was seen a handful of times. The V call is TRBV12-3 or TRBV12-4, the J call TRBJ1-5; 11 bases agree with TRBD1. The V and J ends lost 5 bases and 7 bases, in that order; junction bases with no gene match: 7. The CDR3 has 15 residues. CDR3 protein: CASSSGQGAGQPQHF. The DNA for the CDR3 is TGTGCCAGCAGTAGTGGACAGGGGGCGGGGCAGCCCCAGCATTTT.

As concerns this clonotype: The germline gene is not matched at one end of the junction; a read error may be the cause. The chain is built from TRBV20-1 and TRBJ2-1, with D possibly being TRBD2 (6 bases). Germline CDR1 DFQATT, CDR2 SNEGSKA (reference sequence). This CDR3 contains 15 residues. The CDR3 nucleotides read TGCAGTGCTGGAGATACTAGCAGGGATTGGGATGAGCAGTTCTTC. This encodes CSAGDTSRDWDEQFF.

V is TRBV9 and J is TRBJ2-3, with TRBD2 matching over 9 bases. The CDR3 is 16 residues long. Germline V lookup: CDR1 SGDLS, CDR2 YYNGEE. Trimming at V came to 3 bases and at J to 10 bases, leaving 15 bases not matched to a gene. DNA of the CDR3: TGTGCCAGCAGCGGGTTTGGCGGACTAGCGCCTCCCTCGCAGTATTTT. Translated, it gives CASSGFGGLAPPSQYF.

The genes are TRBV2 and TRBJ2-2; 7 bases fit TRBD2. The CDR3 runs 14 residues. Germline-derived CDR1 and CDR2 are SNHLY and FYNNEI. J was trimmed by 5 bases and V by 7 bases; bases with no gene match: 7. This chain's CDR3 is CASTLTSRTGELFF. The CDR3 DNA is TGTGCCAGCACGTTGACTAGCCGAACCGGGGAGCTGTTTTTT.

This chain joins TRBV27 and TRBJ2-7, with TRBD1 matching 8 bases. Germline CDR1 is MNHEY and CDR2 is SMNVEV (reference sequence). The CDR3 is 15 residues long. V trimming: 0 bases; J trimming: 3 bases; junction bases outside the gene matches: 4. CDR3 loop: CASSLSQGAGYEQYF. CDR3 nucleotide sequence: TGTGCCAGCAGTTTATCCCAGGGGGCGGGCTACGAGCAGTACTTC.

The chain recombines TRBV3-1 with TRBJ2-1; TRBD1 agrees at 10 bases. The CDR3 covers 14 residues. The germline gives CDR1 LGHDT, CDR2 YNNKEL (reference sequence). After removal of 4 bases from V and 9 bases from J, the junction contained 6 bases not matched to a gene. CDR3 coding DNA: TGTGCCAGCAGCCCGGGACAGGGGCAGATTGAGCAGTTCTTC. It codes for CASSPGQGQIEQFF.

This clonotype was recorded a few times. The V call is TRBV12-3 or TRBV12-4, the J call TRBJ2-1; D is unresolved. The CDR3 sequence is 13 residues long. V was shortened by 4 bases and J by 9 bases, with 13 bases between the two germline ends. CDR3 sequence: CASSSIALGEQFF. The CDR3 coding sequence is TGTGCCAGCAGTTCGATAGCCCTTGGTGAGCAGTTCTTC.

A few counts support this clonotype. The chain uses TRBV27 and TRBJ2-7; 7 bases are a match to TRBD1. The CDR3 sequence is 14 residues long. J was trimmed by 5 bases and V by 4 bases; bases with no gene match: 8. Germline-derived CDR1 and CDR2 are MNHEY and SMNVEV (reference sequence). The CDR3 sequence: CASSSTGSPNEQYF. DNA for the CDR3: TGTGCCAGCAGTTCGACAGGGTCTCCCAACGAGCAGTACTTC.

The sample holds a few counts of this clonotype. This sequence joins TRBV13 and TRBJ1-5; possibly TRBD1 for D (5 bases). The germline gives CDR1 PRHDT, CDR2 FYEKMQ (reference sequence). This CDR3 has 15 residues. V was clipped by 6 bases and J by 4 bases, with 16 bases between them. The CDR3 bases are TGTGCCAGCAGTCTGGGGGGGAATTGGAATCAGCCCCAGCATTTT. Amino acids: CASSLGGNWNQPQHF.

This clonotype was counted a few times. The rearrangement links TRBV7-6 to TRBJ2-1; D unresolved. Germline CDR1 SGHVS, CDR2 FNYEAQ. V dropped 3 bases and J dropped 8 bases, with 11 bases sitting between them. The length of the CDR3 is 13 residues. Written as DNA, the CDR3 is TGTGCCAGCAGCTTGAACTCGATGGATGAGCAGTTCTTC. Its protein product is CASSLNSMDEQFF.

The chain links TRBV20-1 to TRBJ2-2; D remains ambiguous. With 1 base removed from V and 0 bases from J, the gap between germline ends came to 6 bases. The CDR3 extends over 14 amino acids. Germline V lookup: CDR1 DFQATT, CDR2 SNEGSKA (reference sequence). The DNA for the CDR3 is TGCAGTGCTAGAGTTGACACGAACACCGGGGAGCTGTTTTTT. Its protein product is CSARVDTNTGELFF.

CDR3 nucleotide sequence: TGCAGTGCCGGGAGGACTAGCGGGGACTACGAGCAGTACTTC. It encodes CSAGRTSGDYEQYF. The V call is TRBV20-1, the J call TRBJ2-7, with 12 bases aligning to TRBD2. Trimming removed 6 bases from V and 3 bases from J; junction bases left unmatched: 6. The V gene's germline CDR1 is DFQATT and CDR2 SNEGSKA (reference sequence). The CDR3 consists of 14 residues.

V and J are TRBV7-9 and TRBJ2-4; D may be TRBD1 (6 bases). The V gene lost 3 bases and the J gene lost 5 bases, with 17 bases spanning the gap. The germline CDR1 and CDR2 sequences are SEHNR and FQNEAQ (reference sequence). The CDR3 totals 16 residues. The CDR3 sequence is CASSLYGTLKENIQYF. The DNA of the CDR3 is TGTGCCAGCAGCTTGTACGGGACACTTAAGGAAAACATTCAGTACTTC. The full variable domain, its missing parts supplied by reference TRBV7-9 and TRBJ2-4, is DTGVSQNPRHKITKRGQNVTFRCDPISEHNRLYWYRQTLGQGPEFLTYFQNEAQLEKSRLLSDRFSAERPKGSFSTLEIQRTEQGDSAMYLCASSLYGTLKENIQYFGAGTRLSVL.

The chain employs TRBV7-9 and TRBJ2-1; 9 bases are shared with TRBD2. Germline loops: CDR1 SEHNR, CDR2 FQNEAQ (reference sequence). This CDR3 contains 18 residues. The J segment lost 7 bases and the V segment lost 1 base, leaving 14 bases of the junction unmatched. CDR3: CASSLGPGGRAGTNEQFF. The CDR3, as DNA: TGTGCCAGCAGCTTAGGCCCAGGCGGGAGGGCCGGTACGAATGAGCAGTTCTTC.

The rearrangement links TRBV30 to TRBJ2-5; D is unclear. The germline V gene has CDR1 GTSNPN and CDR2 SVGIG (reference sequence). This CDR3 region has 12 residues. V lost 8 bases and J lost 5, with 15 bases in between. CDR3 residues: CAAMVNAETQYF. The CDR3, as DNA: TGTGCCGCGATGGTGAATGCGGAGACCCAGTACTTC.

This chain connects TRBV10-3 to TRBJ2-1; 9 nucleotides line up with TRBD2. Per germline, CDR1 ENHRY and CDR2 SYGVKD. V gave up 2 bases and J gave up 6 bases; unmatched junction bases: 5. The CDR3 has 15 amino acids. The CDR3 protein is CAISEGLARGNEQFF. CDR3 nucleotide sequence: TGTGCCATCAGTGAGGGACTAGCGAGAGGCAATGAGCAGTTCTTC.

The chain has TRBV5-1 and TRBJ2-1; perhaps TRBD2 as D (5 bases). V lost 0 bases, J lost 9 bases, and 10 bases lay in between. The CDR3 has 13 amino acids. Germline assignment: CDR1 SGHRS and CDR2 YFSETQ. CDR3 protein: CASSLGYRGEQFF. In DNA, the CDR3 is TGCGCCAGCAGCTTGGGATATCGGGGTGAGCAGTTCTTC.

This sequence joins TRBV20-1 and TRBJ2-1, with TRBD2 matching 11 bases. Germline V CDR1 and CDR2: DFQATT, SNEGSKA (reference sequence). The trim removed 6 bases at V and 4 bases at J, leaving 5 bases unmatched. The CDR3 covers 14 residues. For the CDR3, the DNA is TGCAGTGCCATAGCGGGGGGGATTTACAATGAGCAGTTCTTC. Encoded protein: CSAIAGGIYNEQFF.

This clonotype was counted a few times. This chain links TRBV5-1 with TRBJ2-3; D uncertain. The CDR3 extends over 15 amino acids. Trimming cost V 0 bases and J 0 bases, with 8 bases left between them. Germline V lookup: CDR1 SGHRS, CDR2 YFSETQ. The CDR3 nucleotides read TGCGCCAGCAGCTTGGAGCTACACAGCACAGATACGCAGTATTTT. This encodes CASSLELHSTDTQYF.

The chain carries TRBV10-1 and TRBJ2-5; the D gene is possibly TRBD2 (7 bases). The V gene lost 6 bases and the J gene lost 4 bases, with 12 bases spanning the gap. The CDR3 covers 13 residues. Germline V lookup: CDR1 WNHNN, CDR2 SYGVQD (reference sequence). CDR3 sequence (DNA): TGCGCCAGCAGCACAGGGAGGGGAGAGACCCAGTACTTC. Protein sequence: CASSTGRGETQYF.

This clonotype was counted only a few times. The V gene is TRBV29-1, the J gene TRBJ2-1; the D gene is possibly TRBD1 (5 bases). The CDR3 contains 14 residues. The ends were cut back, 4 bases at V and 2 bases at J, with 12 bases in the middle. Germline V gene sequence: CDR1 SQVTM, CDR2 ANQGSEA. The CDR3 sequence: CSVVGRVTYNEQFF. For the CDR3, the DNA is TGCAGCGTTGTTGGCAGGGTCACCTACAATGAGCAGTTCTTC.

This rearrangement joins TRBV21-1 to TRBJ1-4. TRBV21-1 represents a pseudogene. The CDR3 consists of 15 residues. CDR3 nucleotide sequence: TGTGCCAGCAGCAGAAAGAGAGGCGTTAATGAAAAACTGTTTTTT. Encoded protein: CASSRKRGVNEKLFF.